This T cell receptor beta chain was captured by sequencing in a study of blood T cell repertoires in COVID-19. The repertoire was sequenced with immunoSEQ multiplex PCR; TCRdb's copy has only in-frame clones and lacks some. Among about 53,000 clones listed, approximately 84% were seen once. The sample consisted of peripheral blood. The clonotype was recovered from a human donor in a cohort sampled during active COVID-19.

The CDR3 is CASSSRGRDFSGNTIYF. The CDR3 region has the DNA TGTGCCAGCAGCTCCAGGGGCAGGGATTTCTCTGGAAACACCATATATTTT. This chain uses TRBV7-9 with TRBJ1-3; TRBD1 might be the D (6 bases). Trimming took 4 bases from V and 0 from J, leaving 16 bases between them. The germline CDR1 and CDR2 sequences are SEHNR and FQNEAQ (reference sequence). The CDR3 consists of 17 residues.